The following is a TCR beta chain sequence with its context. Clones were read by immunoSEQ multiplex PCR, and TCRdb kept only the in-frame ones, dropping some. This table has 90,000 to 150,000 clones, roughly 90% appearing once. Germline CDR1 MNHEY, CDR2 SMNVEV (reference sequence). The ends were cut back, 2 bases at V and 2 bases at J, with 11 bases in the middle. This CDR3 contains 15 residues. The source of the sample is a study of cytomegalovirus exposure and HLA in healthy donors. The sequencing sample was made of PBMCs. The origin of this receptor is a woman under 30 in good health and CMV-seropositive. This chain connects TRBV27 to TRBJ2-3; D is unclear. Here the CDR3 reads CASSLRGRVTDTQYF. The CDR3, as DNA: TGTGCCAGCAGTTTACGCGGTCGGGTCACAGATACGCAGTATTTT.